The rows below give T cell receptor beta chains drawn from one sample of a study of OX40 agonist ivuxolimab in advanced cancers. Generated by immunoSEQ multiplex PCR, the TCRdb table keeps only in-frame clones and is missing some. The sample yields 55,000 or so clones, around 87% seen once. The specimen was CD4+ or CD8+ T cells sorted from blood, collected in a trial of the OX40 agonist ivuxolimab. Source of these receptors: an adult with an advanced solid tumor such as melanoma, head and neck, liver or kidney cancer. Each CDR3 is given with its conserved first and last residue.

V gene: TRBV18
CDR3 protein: CASSPGLQETQYF

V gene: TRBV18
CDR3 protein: CASSPNLAGVYTGELFF

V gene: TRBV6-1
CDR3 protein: CASRTTGNNSPLHF

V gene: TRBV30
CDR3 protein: CAWSPTSLAGLLRGQFF

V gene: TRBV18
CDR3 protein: CASSSGLGGTQYF

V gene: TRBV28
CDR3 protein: CASSSPVGQGTFAFF

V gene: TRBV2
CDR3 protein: CASSPDTSSYNEQFF

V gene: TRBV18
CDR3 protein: CASSPDRTAYEQYF

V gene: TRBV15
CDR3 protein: CATSRDFGGFMNTEAFF

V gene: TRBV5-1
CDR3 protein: CASSLGQNTGELFF

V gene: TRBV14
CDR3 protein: CASSQRGSPTDTQYF

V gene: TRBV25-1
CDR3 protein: CASSEGTGETGELFF

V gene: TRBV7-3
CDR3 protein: CASSSTGTRDYEQYF

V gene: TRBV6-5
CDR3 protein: CASSWLAGGETQYF

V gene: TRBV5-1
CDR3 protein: CASRRTSGPYEQYF

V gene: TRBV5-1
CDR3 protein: CASSRTSPTANYGYTF

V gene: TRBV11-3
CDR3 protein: CASSLGGLGELFF

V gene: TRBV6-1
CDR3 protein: CASSGIQGWGDTQYF

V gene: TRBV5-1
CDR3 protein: CASSSQPQEAEAFF

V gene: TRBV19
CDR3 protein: CASSYMDSNQPQHF

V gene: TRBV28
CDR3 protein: CASSGPGSVSGEAFF

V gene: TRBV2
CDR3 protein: CASSAPTDTNEKLFF

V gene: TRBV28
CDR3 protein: CASSFWASGRQETQYF

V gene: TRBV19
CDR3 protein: CASSGRPNSPLHF

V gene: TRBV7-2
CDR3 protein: CASSLVGLSTYEQYF

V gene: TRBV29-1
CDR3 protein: CSVMDRGRSYEQYF

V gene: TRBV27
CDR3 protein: CASSLSPGGSGYTF

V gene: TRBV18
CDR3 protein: CASSPGTGNYEQYF

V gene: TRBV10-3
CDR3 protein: CAIRGPGMNTEAFF

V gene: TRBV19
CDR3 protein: CASTWRGVGYGYTF

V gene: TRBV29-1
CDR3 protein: CSVAGQGVNQPQHF

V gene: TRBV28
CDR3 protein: CASSSRTGTSGIEQYF

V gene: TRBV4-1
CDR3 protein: CASSQVGDRLLNYGYTF

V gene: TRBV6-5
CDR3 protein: CASSYYRGRGNEQFF

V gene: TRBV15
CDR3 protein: CATSRSGTSGRAYNEQFF

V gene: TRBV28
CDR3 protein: CASSPRTGVYHGYTF

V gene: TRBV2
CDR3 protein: CASNTQGSYEQYF

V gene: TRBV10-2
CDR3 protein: CASEPWDSYNEQFF

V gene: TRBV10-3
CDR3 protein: CAIRTDRSDTQYF

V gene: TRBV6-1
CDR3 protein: CASSERGVNTEAFF

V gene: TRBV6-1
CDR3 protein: CASSEMGGASSYEQYF

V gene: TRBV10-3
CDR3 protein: CAIGGGQNTEAFF

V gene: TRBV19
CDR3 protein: CASRVRRAGGPDTGELFF

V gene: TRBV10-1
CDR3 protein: CASSESWDQPQHF

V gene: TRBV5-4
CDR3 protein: CASSTNRAANEKLFF

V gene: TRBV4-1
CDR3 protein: CASSQDPRETQYF

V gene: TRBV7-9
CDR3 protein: CASSLASSYNGQFF

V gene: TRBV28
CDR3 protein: CASTPWVGSTDTQYF

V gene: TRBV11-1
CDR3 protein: CASSLAGHPANYEQYF